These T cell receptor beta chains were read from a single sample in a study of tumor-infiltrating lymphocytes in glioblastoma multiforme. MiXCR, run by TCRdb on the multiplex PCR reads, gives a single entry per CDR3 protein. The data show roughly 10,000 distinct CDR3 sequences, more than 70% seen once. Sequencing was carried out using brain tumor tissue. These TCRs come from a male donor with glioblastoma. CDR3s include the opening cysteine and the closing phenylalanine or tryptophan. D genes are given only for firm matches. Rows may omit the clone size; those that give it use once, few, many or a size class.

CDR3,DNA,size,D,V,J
CASSQDGWSVTVTEAFF,TGCGCCAGTAGCCAAGATGGGTGGTCTGTGACGGTCACTGAAGCTTTCTTT,-,-,TRBV4-1,TRBJ1-1
CASSNRGGSDEQFF,TGTGCCAGCAGCAATCGGGGAGGCTCCGACGAGCAGTTCTTC,medium-sized,-,TRBV6-2/TRBV6-3,TRBJ2-1
CSARVGERLFF,TGCAGTGCTAGAGTGGGTGAAAGGCTGTTTTTT,few,-,TRBV20-1,TRBJ1-4
CASSEVIAGGRETQFF,TGTGCCAGCAGTGAAGTGATAGCGGGAGGGCGAGAGACCCAGTTCTTC,-,TRBD2,TRBV6-1,TRBJ2-1
CSPRVGVENTIYF,TGCAGTCCTAGAGTCGGGGTTGAAAACACCATATATTTT,few,-,TRBV20-1,TRBJ1-3
CASRAGANVLTF,TGTGCCAGCCGTGCTGGGGCCAACGTCCTGACTTTC,-,-,TRBV11-3,TRBJ2-6
CASAIDSGNTIYF,TGTGCTAGTGCGATAGACTCTGGAAACACCATATATTTT,-,-,TRBV12-5,TRBJ1-3
CASSISSLTLYEQCF,TGTGCCAGCAGCATCTCTAGCCTAACACTATACGAGCAGTGCTTC,-,-,TRBV11-2,TRBJ2-7
CSARDPSGAEQFF,TGCAGTGCTAGAGATCCTAGCGGGGCCGAGCAGTTCTTC,-,TRBD2,TRBV20-1,TRBJ2-1
CSARDLAGGNEQFF,TGCAGTGCTAGAGATTTAGCGGGGGGCAATGAGCAGTTCTTC,-,TRBD2,TRBV20-1,TRBJ2-1
CASSLGTGVYNEQFF,TGCGCCAGCAGCTTGGGGACAGGGGTCTACAATGAGCAGTTCTTC,medium-sized,TRBD1,TRBV5-1,TRBJ2-1
CANSSEEWDSKAFF,TGTGCCAACAGCTCAGAGGAGTGGGACAGCAAGGCTTTCTTT,-,TRBD1,TRBV11-1,TRBJ1-1
CASDLNSNQPQHF,TGTGCCAGTGACCTTAATAGCAATCAGCCCCAGCATTTT,-,-,TRBV6-1,TRBJ1-5
CASSSFGGGVSDTQYF,TGTGCCAGCAGCTCGTTTGGTGGAGGGGTCTCAGATACGCAGTATTTT,many,-,TRBV11-1,TRBJ2-3
CSVDQNGYTF,TGCAGCGTTGATCAGAATGGCTACACCTTC,large,-,TRBV29-1,TRBJ1-2
CSVEVGILSYNEQFF,TGCAGCGTTGAAGTGGGGATATTATCCTACAATGAGCAGTTCTTC,-,-,TRBV29-1,TRBJ2-1
CSAHPRGNDEQFF,TGCAGTGCTCACCCTAGGGGGAACGATGAGCAGTTCTTC,-,-,TRBV20-1,TRBJ2-1
CASSSPPGGSGANVLAF,TGTGCCAGCAGTTCTCCCCCAGGGGGCTCTGGGGCCAACGTCCTGGCTTTC,-,TRBD1,TRBV28,TRBJ2-6
CSALTSGRAYEQYF,TGCAGCGCTCTGACTAGCGGGAGGGCTTACGAGCAGTACTTC,-,TRBD2,TRBV29-1,TRBJ2-7
CASTSGRQRSTDTQYF,TGTGCCAGCACTAGCGGGAGACAACGGAGCACAGATACGCAGTATTTT,-,TRBD2,TRBV2,TRBJ2-3
CSAIAPGLSEEQYF,TGCAGTGCTATAGCCCCTGGACTCTCCGAGGAGCAGTACTTC,-,-,TRBV20-1,TRBJ2-7
CASSPLGSGREIQYF,TGTGCCAGCAGCCCGTTAGGGTCAGGCAGAGAGATCCAGTACTTC,-,-,TRBV28,TRBJ2-5
CSVEYMAGASRQSF,TGCAGCGTTGAGTATATGGCGGGGGCTAGCAGGCAGTCCTTC,-,-,TRBV29-1,TRBJ2-1
CVSSLVRGIEQFF,TGTGTCAGCAGCTTAGTTCGGGGGATCGAGCAGTTCTTC,-,-,TRBV11-2,TRBJ2-1
CASSSVEDQPQQF,TGTGCTAGCAGCTCAGTAGAGGATCAGCCCCAGCAATTT,-,-,TRBV11-2,TRBJ1-5
CASSDARYNEQFF,TGTGCCAGCAGTGACGCAAGGTACAATGAGCAGTTCTTC,-,-,TRBV6-5,TRBJ2-1
CASSFRDIGYMNTEAFF,TGTGCCAGCAGTTTCAGGGACATCGGATACATGAACACTGAAGCTTTCTTT,-,-,TRBV6-1,TRBJ1-1
CASSYLAGVPYEQYF,TGTGCCAGCAGTTACTTAGCGGGAGTCCCCTACGAGCAGTACTTC,few,TRBD2,TRBV6-5,TRBJ2-7
CSGVGTADTQYF,TGCAGCGGCGTCGGGACTGCAGATACGCAGTATTTT,-,-,TRBV29-1,TRBJ2-3
CASSASKGTSGSYEQYF,TGTGCCAGCAGCGCGTCCAAGGGGACTAGCGGGAGCTACGAGCAGTACTTC,medium-sized,TRBD2,TRBV5-4,TRBJ2-7
CASTLDPNTEAFF,TGTGCCAGCACTCTGGACCCGAACACTGAAGCTTTCTTT,-,-,TRBV6-5,TRBJ1-1
CNASCPGLAGGPSSTDTQYF,TGCAATGCTAGTTGCCCCGGACTAGCGGGAGGACCGAGTAGCACAGATACGCAGTATTTT,-,TRBD2,TRBV20-1,TRBJ2-3
CSVDLKDDYGYTF,TGCAGCGTTGATCTTAAGGACGACTATGGCTACACCTTC,medium-sized,-,TRBV29-1,TRBJ1-2
CSVGWGEGGYTF,TGCAGCGTTGGATGGGGGGAAGGTGGCTACACCTTC,-,-,TRBV29-1,TRBJ1-2
CAWDDGGSIFYEQYF,TGTGCCTGGGACGACGGGGGAAGTATTTTCTACGAGCAGTACTTC,-,-,TRBV30,TRBJ2-7
CALGGGPTDTQYF,TGTGCCCTAGGGGGCGGTCCCACAGATACGCAGTATTTT,-,TRBD1,TRBV6-5,TRBJ2-3
CSVRGRQGGNEQFF,TGCAGCGTTAGGGGGCGGCAAGGGGGCAACGAGCAGTTCTTC,-,TRBD1,TRBV29-1,TRBJ2-1
CASCYSRSSYTRTDTQYF,TGTGCCAGTTGTTACTCACGTTCTAGCTATACACGCACAGATACGCAGTATTTT,-,-,TRBV6-6,TRBJ2-3
CSARDRQHYNEQFF,TGCAGTGCTAGAGATCGACAGCACTACAATGAGCAGTTCTTC,-,-,TRBV20-1,TRBJ2-1
CSARKAGGSYEQYF,TGCAGTGCCAGGAAGGCAGGGGGCTCCTACGAGCAGTACTTT,-,TRBD1,TRBV20-1,TRBJ2-7
CSAGSTGGQDYGYTF,TGCAGTGCTGGCTCCACGGGGGGGCAGGATTATGGCTACACCTTC,-,-,TRBV20-1,TRBJ1-2